Listed below are T cell receptor beta chains from one sample, sequenced in a study of T-cell memory formation after mild COVID-19. TCRdb reprocessed the 5' RACE reads via MiXCR and lists one record per CDR3 protein. Of more than 80,000 distinct CDR3 sequences listed, over 10% were seen once; the top ten hold about 27%. The sequenced sample consisted of PBMCs or a T cell subset sorted from them (not recorded which). The origin of the receptors is an adult woman who had mild COVID-19 (a few samples of this study predate the infection). Cell type and time point are not known. Each CDR3 is given with its conserved first and last residue. Fields, in order: D gene, clone size, J gene, V gene, CDR3 DNA, CDR3 protein. A D gene is named only where the DNA matches it firmly. The listing skips clone size in some rows; elsewhere it reads once, few, many or a size class.

TRBD2 | - | TRBJ2-2 | TRBV2 | TGTGCCAGCAGTGACCTAGCGGGGGGGCGAGACACCGGGGAGCTGTTTTTT | CASSDLAGGRDTGELFF
TRBD1 | many | TRBJ2-2 | TRBV20-1 | TGCAGTGCTAGAGATCTAATCGGGACAGGGGGCACCGGGGAGCTGTTTTTT | CSARDLIGTGGTGELFF
- | few | TRBJ2-7 | TRBV11-2 | TGTGCCAGCAGCAGGACAGCCTTCTACGAGCAGTACTTC | CASSRTAFYEQYF
- | - | TRBJ2-3 | TRBV20-1 | TGCAGTGCCCCATGGCCTACCGACACAGATACGCAGTATTTT | CSAPWPTDTDTQYF
TRBD2 | many | TRBJ2-1 | TRBV7-8 | TGTGCCAGCAGCCCCGGGACTAGCGTGAATGAGCAGTTCTTC | CASSPGTSVNEQFF
- | few | TRBJ1-2 | TRBV9 | TGTGCCAGCAGGGACCTGGATGGCTACACCTTC | CASRDLDGYTF
- | few | TRBJ2-2 | TRBV7-8 | TGTGCCAGCAGCTTAGCGAAGCGGGCCGGGGAGCTGTTTTTT | CASSLAKRAGELFF
- | - | TRBJ1-1 | TRBV6-1 | TGTGCCAGCAGTGAATCCACAGGGATGAACACTGAAGCTTTCTTT | CASSESTGMNTEAFF
TRBD2 | many | TRBJ2-1 | TRBV6-2/TRBV6-3 | TGTGCCAGCAAAAATAGCGGGAGGGCCGAAGAGCAGTTCTTC | CASKNSGRAEEQFF
- | many | TRBJ2-3 | TRBV6-5 | TGTGCCAGCAGTTACTCGGGACCCACAGATACGCAGTATTTT | CASSYSGPTDTQYF
- | few | TRBJ1-1 | TRBV4-2 | TGTGCCAGCAGCCCCGGGCAGGGGAGAACTGAAGCTTTCTTT | CASSPGQGRTEAFF
- | few | TRBJ1-1 | TRBV6-5 | TGTGCCAGCAGTTTAACAGATATGAACACTGAAGCTTTCTTT | CASSLTDMNTEAFF
- | few | TRBJ2-1 | TRBV5-1 | TGCGCCAGCAGCTTGGGGCGGGGACACTCCTACAATGAGCAGTTCTTC | CASSLGRGHSYNEQFF
TRBD2 | few | TRBJ2-7 | TRBV7-2 | TGTGCCAGCGGCGGATTCGGACTAGCGGGAGGGCCCTACGAGCAGTACTTC | CASGGFGLAGGPYEQYF
- | few | TRBJ1-2 | TRBV4-1 | TGCGCCAGCAGCCAAGAAAGGAGGGAAATCCATGGCTACACCTTC | CASSQERREIHGYTF
- | - | TRBJ2-4 | TRBV11-3 | TGTGCCAGCAGTTCGGGGACCGAAGCCAAAAACATTCAGTACTTC | CASSSGTEAKNIQYF
- | - | TRBJ1-1 | TRBV4-2 | TGTGCCAGCAGCCGAAGAGTGGGCATGTCCCCGAACACTGAAGCTTTCTTT | CASSRRVGMSPNTEAFF
- | many | TRBJ2-1 | TRBV7-6 | TGTGCCAGCAGCCTCGCTGGTAAGAATGAGCAGTTCTTC | CASSLAGKNEQFF
TRBD1 | medium-sized | TRBJ2-7 | TRBV30 | TGTGCCTGGGGACAGGCCTACGAGCAGTACTTC | CAWGQAYEQYF
- | many | TRBJ2-7 | TRBV7-3 | TGTGCCAGCAGCTTAACGAGGTCTAGCGACGAGCAGTACTTC | CASSLTRSSDEQYF
TRBD1 | - | TRBJ2-7 | TRBV20-1 | TGCAGTGCTAGAGATCTGGGACAGGGGTACGAGCAGTACTTC | CSARDLGQGYEQYF
TRBD1 | - | TRBJ2-2 | TRBV6-5 | TGTGCCAGCAGAAACCGGGACAGTCAGACCGGGGAGCTGTTTTTT | CASRNRDSQTGELFF
- | - | TRBJ1-1 | TRBV12-3/TRBV12-4 | TGTGCCAGCAGTTTATATCGGGGCGCTATGAACACTGAAGCTTTCTTT | CASSLYRGAMNTEAFF
- | - | TRBJ2-1 | TRBV7-2 | TGTGCCAGCAGCTACCGGCGCGGGGGCGAGCAGTTCTTC | CASSYRRGGEQFF
- | - | TRBJ2-1 | TRBV7-3 | TGTGCCAGCAGCTACGGGGCTCCGCCTCAATTCTTC | CASSYGAPPQFF
- | few | TRBJ2-7 | TRBV29-1 | TGCAGCGTTGTATGGGTCGAGGGGTACGAGCAGTACTTC | CSVVWVEGYEQYF
- | few | TRBJ2-3 | TRBV7-8 | TGTGCCAGCAGCCTGATCGGAGGAAGCGGCACAGATACGCAGTATTTT | CASSLIGGSGTDTQYF
- | - | TRBJ2-1 | TRBV2 | TGTGCCAGCGGGACCTACAATGAGCAGTTCTTC | CASGTYNEQFF
- | - | TRBJ1-5 | TRBV12-3/TRBV12-4 | TGTGCCAGCAGTTTGTCCAGGGGCCAGCCCCAGCATTTT | CASSLSRGQPQHF
TRBD2 | few | TRBJ2-2 | TRBV30 | TGTGCCTGGAGTGTTCAGGGACTAACCTATACCGGGGAGCTGTTTTTT | CAWSVQGLTYTGELFF
- | few | TRBJ2-1 | TRBV27 | TGTGCCAGCAGCTCCCTAGGCGATGAGCAGTTCTTC | CASSSLGDEQFF
- | many | TRBJ2-2 | TRBV9 | TGTGCCAGCAGCGTAGGAACCACCCCTACCGCGAACACCGGGGAGCTGTTTTTT | CASSVGTTPTANTGELFF
TRBD2 | few | TRBJ2-3 | TRBV7-9 | TGTGCCAGCAGCTTAGTCGGGACTACGTTGGATACGCAGTATTTT | CASSLVGTTLDTQYF
- | many | TRBJ2-1 | TRBV7-8 | TGTGCCAGCAGCCCCCCCGATGCTAGAGGGGAGTTCTTC | CASSPPDARGEFF
- | few | TRBJ2-1 | TRBV4-1 | TGCGCCAGCAGCCAAGAAAGTTTAGATGAGCAGTTCTTC | CASSQESLDEQFF
- | few | TRBJ2-7 | TRBV2 | TGTGCCAGCAGTGAACCCGCCGGGGGACCCTACGAGCAGTACTTC | CASSEPAGGPYEQYF
- | few | TRBJ2-7 | TRBV6-2/TRBV6-3 | TGTGCCAGCAGTTACCTCGGGCCTTCCTACGAGCAGTACTTC | CASSYLGPSYEQYF
TRBD1 | - | TRBJ2-2 | TRBV5-4 | TGTGCCAGCAGCGGTCCAGGACAGGGGTATACCGGGGAGCTGTTTTTT | CASSGPGQGYTGELFF
TRBD1 | - | TRBJ2-7 | TRBV18 | TGTGCCAGCTCACCACCCCCGGGACAGGGTATATACGAGCAGTACTTC | CASSPPPGQGIYEQYF
TRBD1 | - | TRBJ1-3 | TRBV12-3/TRBV12-4 | TGTGCCAGCAGTCTCAGGGGGCTGGGTGGAAACACCATATATTTT | CASSLRGLGGNTIYF
TRBD1 | many | TRBJ2-7 | TRBV7-6 | TGTGCCAGCAGCCCGGGAGCCGACAGGGGCCTATCCCACGAGCAGTACTTC | CASSPGADRGLSHEQYF
- | - | TRBJ2-2 | TRBV7-3 | TGTGCCAGCAGCCCGACAGGGAACACCGGGGAGCTGTTTTTT | CASSPTGNTGELFF
- | many | TRBJ2-7 | TRBV29-1 | TGCAGCGTTGACAGTGGAACCTACGAGCAGTACTTC | CSVDSGTYEQYF
TRBD1 | - | TRBJ2-7 | TRBV19 | TGTGCCAGTAGTAAGGGGACAGGGGTCTACGAGCAGTACTTC | CASSKGTGVYEQYF
TRBD1 | few | TRBJ1-2 | TRBV7-8 | TGTGCCAGCAGCGTCGGGGACAGGGGGGCGGATGGCTACACCTTC | CASSVGDRGADGYTF
TRBD2 | few | TRBJ2-1 | TRBV6-2/TRBV6-3 | TGTGCCAGCAGTCCGGGACTAGCGGGTTACTCCTACAATGAGCAGTTCTTC | CASSPGLAGYSYNEQFF
TRBD1 | few | TRBJ1-1 | TRBV6-5 | TGTGCCAGCAGTTACGTCAGGGGGTATGACACTGAAGCTTTCTTT | CASSYVRGYDTEAFF
TRBD2 | - | TRBJ2-3 | TRBV20-1 | TGCAGTGCCAGACCGCTGACTAGCGGGAGAACAGATACGCAGTATTTT | CSARPLTSGRTDTQYF
TRBD2 | - | TRBJ2-1 | TRBV7-6 | TGTGCCAGCAGCTCCACTAGCGGCAATGAGCAGTTCTTC | CASSSTSGNEQFF
- | many | TRBJ2-1 | TRBV20-1 | TGCAGTGCTAGTTCTTACGCCAGCTCCTACAATGAGCAGTTCTTC | CSASSYASSYNEQFF
- | - | TRBJ1-4 | TRBV7-9 | TGTGCCAGCAGCTCGGGGGAGAAGGGTCCAACTAATGAAAAACTGTTTTTT | CASSSGEKGPTNEKLFF
- | - | TRBJ2-2 | TRBV10-3 | TGTGCCATCAAGGGGGACACCGGGGAGCTGTTTTTT | CAIKGDTGELFF